This entry lists 3 T cell receptor beta chains sequenced from one sample in a study of long-term antiretroviral therapy in people with HIV. They ran version v3.0 of the immunoSEQ assay at survey level. Here immunoSEQ multiplex PCR was the method, and the copy in TCRdb shows in-frame clones only, minus some. The sample shows around 28,000 clones, less than 85% of them seen only once. Sequenced here: unsorted PBMCs, sampled 2.3 years after starting antiretroviral therapy. These receptors came from a man between 35 and 55 years old with HIV.

This rearrangement joins TRBV5-6 to TRBJ1-1; perhaps TRBD1 as D (5 bases). The CDR3 has 15 residues. In germline, CDR1 is SGHDT, CDR2 YYEEEE. The V and J ends lost 4 bases and 4 bases respectively, with 17 bases between them. Written as DNA, the CDR3 is TGTGCCAGCAGCCTGAGGGGCACGGGTCGCACTGAAGCTTTCTTT. Translated: CASSLRGTGRTEAFF.

This clone was observed a few times. The rearrangement links TRBV7-8 to TRBJ2-5, with D perhaps matching TRBD2 (5 bases). V lost 0 bases to trimming and J lost 4 bases, with 12 bases between them. CDR1 and CDR2 (germline): SGHVS, FQNEAQ. CDR3 length: 15 residues. CDR3 bases: TGTGCCAGCAGCTTAGCGCTCGGGATGTTAGAGACCCAGTACTTC. It translates to CASSLALGMLETQYF.

The chain has TRBV29-1 and TRBJ2-7; perhaps TRBD1 as D (6 bases). Trimming shortened V by 6 bases and J by 0 bases, and 12 bases separated the two germline ends. Germline V gene sequence: CDR1 SQVTM, CDR2 ANQGSEA. The CDR3 has 13 amino acids. CDR3 in DNA: TGCAGCGTCCGGGACATCATCTCCTACGAGCAGTACTTC. It is translated as CSVRDIISYEQYF.